A single sample gave rise to the 17 T cell receptor beta chains below, sequenced in a study of radiotherapy plus CTLA-4 blockade in lung cancer. Assay used: immunoSEQ multiplex PCR; TCRdb lists only in-frame clones, some missing. In the table there are about 97,000 clones, roughly 74% of which are singletons. This specimen was peripheral blood, taken from a patient treated with radiotherapy plus ipilimumab. These receptors were obtained from a human donor with non-small cell lung cancer who had a partial response to radiotherapy plus ipilimumab. Some clones in this sample may be carry-over from other donors' samples.

The V and J genes are TRBV7-2 and TRBJ2-1; 11 nucleotides match TRBD2. Germline CDR1 SGHTA, CDR2 FQGNSA. The CDR3 runs 16 residues. Trimming at V came to 1 base and at J to 9 bases, leaving 8 bases not matched to a gene. DNA for the CDR3: TGTGCCAGCAGCTTAGAAAGGACTAGCGGGTATGGTGAGCAGTTCTTC. It specifies CASSLERTSGYGEQFF.

This clone has only one observation. This rearrangement joins TRBV20-1 to TRBJ1-2; D possibly corresponds to TRBD1 (5 bases). The V end was cut by 3 bases, the J end by 7 bases, with 9 bases between. The CDR3 loop spans 11 amino acids. CDR1 is DFQATT, CDR2 SNEGSKA, per germline (reference sequence). The CDR3 bases are TGCAGTGCTAGGGGGACTATTGGCTACACCTTC. It is translated as CSARGTIGYTF.

The genes are TRBV18 and TRBJ2-3, with a possible D match to TRBD1 (6 bases). CDR1 and CDR2 (germline): KGHSH, LQKENI. Trimming removed 2 bases from V and 4 bases from J, with 10 bases in between. The CDR3 spans 14 residues. CDR3 loop: CASSPGGGADTQYF. The CDR3 coding sequence is TGTGCCAGCTCACCAGGGGGCGGAGCAGATACGCAGTATTTT. The full variable domain, completed using reference TRBV18 and TRBJ2-3, is NAGVMQNPRHLVRRRGQEARLRCSPMKGHSHVYWYRQLPEEGLKFMVYLQKENIIDESGMPKERFSAEFPKEGPSILRIQQVVRGDSAAYFCASSPGGGADTQYFGPGTRLTVL.

The genes are TRBV7-2 and TRBJ2-7, with TRBD1 identical over 9 bases. V trimming: 5 bases; J trimming: 5 bases; junction bases outside the gene matches: 1. Germline-derived CDR1 and CDR2 are SGHTA and FQGNSA. The CDR3 sequence is 12 residues long. CDR3 in amino acids: CASSRDRDEQYF. CDR3 DNA sequence: TGTGCCAGCAGCCGGGACAGGGACGAGCAGTACTTC.

As regards this clone: Compared with germline, one end of the junction differs, possibly owing to a read error. Other DNA sequences of this sample code for an identical CDR3. The genes are TRBV28 and TRBJ2-2, with 8 bases aligning to TRBD2. CDR1 is MDHEN, CDR2 SYDVKM, per germline. CDR3 size: 12 residues. CDR3 coding DNA: TGTGCTAGCAGGCGGGAGGTCGGGGAGCTGTTTTTT. Translated, it gives CASRREVGELFF.

The chain joins TRBV10-3 to TRBJ1-3, with D unresolved. With 4 bases removed from V and 0 bases from J, the gap between germline ends came to 4 bases. This CDR3 region has 13 residues. Germline V gives CDR1 ENHRY, CDR2 SYGVKD. The CDR3 reads CAISANSGNTIYF. The CDR3 DNA reads TGTGCCATCAGTGCAAACTCTGGAAACACCATATATTTT.

J is TRBJ2-7 and V is TRBV6-6; 7 positions match TRBD2. This CDR3 is 15 amino acids long. Trimming cost V 2 bases and J 1 base; bases outside gene matches: 5. Germline V gene data show CDR1 as MNHNY and CDR2 as SVGAGI (reference sequence). The DNA of the CDR3 is TGTGCCAGCAGTTACATAGGGAGGGGTTCCTACGAGCAGTACTTC. Protein sequence: CASSYIGRGSYEQYF.

The rearrangement uses TRBV5-1 and TRBJ2-1; 7 nucleotides match TRBD2. From germline, CDR1 is SGHRS and CDR2 YFSETQ. Losses at the gene ends were 0 bases for V and 4 bases for J; bases not matched to a gene: 7. The CDR3 covers 16 residues. The DNA of the CDR3 is TGCGCCAGCAGCTTGGCTGTCACCGGGGGGTACAATGAGCAGTTCTTC. As protein: CASSLAVTGGYNEQFF.

V gene TRBV7-9 combines with J gene TRBJ1-2, with a possible D match to TRBD1 (6 bases). The length of the CDR3 is 15 residues. Trimming cost V 2 bases and J 8 bases, with 18 bases left between them. Per the germline V gene, CDR1 is SEHNR and CDR2 is FQNEAQ (reference sequence). The CDR3, as DNA: TGTGCCAGCAGCTTAAGTAGGGGGGGGCTCTACGGCTACACCTTC. Protein: CASSLSRGGLYGYTF. Together with reference TRBV7-9 and TRBJ1-2, the CDR3 gives the full variable domain: DTGVSQNPRHKITKRGQNVTFRCDPISEHNRLYWYRQTLGQGPEFLTYFQNEAQLEKSRLLSDRFSAERPKGSFSTLEIQRTEQGDSAMYLCASSLSRGGLYGYTFGSGTRLTVV.

The chain is built from TRBV6-1 and TRBJ2-7; D is unclear. The CDR3 is 15 residues long. Trimming pared 4 bases from V and 2 bases from J, leaving 15 bases between. CDR1 MNHNS and CDR2 SASEGT come from the germline V gene. This CDR3 reads CASSVFVELAYEQYF. CDR3 bases: TGTGCCAGCAGTGTCTTCGTCGAACTGGCCTACGAGCAGTACTTC.

This chain uses TRBV6-1 with TRBJ1-2; 9 bases match TRBD1. Germline V gene data show CDR1 as MNHNS and CDR2 as SASEGT. Trimming took 5 bases from V and 8 from J; bases not matched to a gene: 12. This CDR3 spans 15 amino acids. The CDR3 loop is CASSNRGRRLYGYTF. The CDR3 nucleotides are TGTGCCAGCAGTAACAGGGGGCGCAGACTCTACGGCTACACCTTC.

V usage is TRBV6-1 and J usage is TRBJ2-7, with 12 bases identical to TRBD2. The V and J ends lost 6 bases and 3 bases, in that order; junction bases with no gene match: 3. Per the germline V gene, CDR1 is MNHNS and CDR2 is SASEGT. This CDR3 contains 14 residues. The CDR3 loop reads CASSRLAGVYEQYF. CDR3 nucleotides: TGTGCCAGCAGCCGACTAGCGGGAGTCTACGAGCAGTACTTC.

This clone appeared a few times. The chain recombines TRBV19 with TRBJ2-2; no firm D call. Deletions cut 5 bases from V and 1 base from J, with 5 bases between. This CDR3 contains 13 residues. Germline-derived CDR1 and CDR2 are LNHDA and SQIVND (reference sequence). The CDR3 sequence: CASSGGNTGELFF. The DNA for the CDR3 is TGTGCCAGTAGTGGCGGGAACACCGGGGAGCTGTTTTTT.

For the CDR3, the DNA is TGTGCCAGCAGTCAAGCTGGGGGATGGGACAGGGCCTACGAGCAGTACTTC. Translation: CASSQAGGWDRAYEQYF. The rearrangement links TRBV27 to TRBJ2-7; 9 nucleotides align to TRBD1. Germline lookup yields CDR1 MNHEY and CDR2 SMNVEV (reference sequence). V lost 5 bases to trimming and J lost 2 bases; unmatched junction nucleotides: 13. There are 17 residues in the CDR3.

The chain combines TRBV28 with TRBJ2-7; the match to TRBD2 covers 8 bases. The V and J ends lost 10 bases and 0 bases, in that order; junction bases with no gene match: 5. The CDR3 contains 13 residues. Germline assignment: CDR1 MDHEN and CDR2 SYDVKM. This chain's CDR3 is CATREGSSYEQYF. The DNA for the CDR3 is TGTGCCACCCGGGAGGGAAGCTCCTACGAGCAGTACTTC.

V usage is TRBV19 and J usage is TRBJ1-1; D is unclear. The CDR3 is 11 amino acids. Trimming left V 7 bases short and J 5 bases short, with 8 bases between. CDR1 is LNHDA and CDR2 is SQIVND in the germline V gene (reference sequence). The CDR3 sequence: CASMERTEAFF. In DNA, the CDR3 is TGTGCCAGTATGGAGCGGACTGAAGCTTTCTTT.

V and J are TRBV4-1 and TRBJ1-5; possibly TRBD1 for D (6 bases). The CDR3 length is 18 residues. Germline CDR1 MGHRA, CDR2 YSYEKL. Trimming pared 0 bases from V and 1 base from J, leaving 16 bases between. The CDR3 coding sequence is TGCGCCAGCAGCCAAGAGTTATGGGGGCAGGGGAGCAATCAGCCCCAGCATTTT. This translates into CASSQELWGQGSNQPQHF.